The rows below give T cell receptor beta chains drawn from one sample of a study of T cell responses to AZD1222 COVID-19 vaccine. Generated by immunoSEQ multiplex PCR, the TCRdb table keeps only in-frame clones and is missing some. The sample lists around 110,000 clones, about 86% occurring once. The starting material was peripheral blood, obtained on day 0 of AZD1222 vaccination. The receptors shown here come from an adult in good health. CDR3s include the opening cysteine and the closing phenylalanine or tryptophan. Fields, in order: CDR3 protein, CDR3 DNA, J gene, D gene, clone size, CDR3 length, V gene. D genes are given only for firm matches. Clone sizes are given selectively: once, few, many, or a class where the clone is expanded.

CDR3aa: CATSRPDSPPYEQYF
CDR3nt: TGTGCCACCAGCAGGCCCGACAGTCCCCCCTACGAGCAGTACTTC
j_gene: TRBJ2-7
d_gene: .
abundance: .
len: 15
v_gene: TRBV15

CDR3aa: CASSLRGYEQYF
CDR3nt: TGCGCCAGCAGCCTCAGGGGCTACGAGCAGTACTTC
j_gene: TRBJ2-7
d_gene: .
abundance: .
len: 12
v_gene: TRBV4-3

CDR3aa: CASGLTGDSPLHF
CDR3nt: TGTGCTAGTGGTTTGACAGGGGATTCACCCCTCCACTTT
j_gene: TRBJ1-6
d_gene: TRBD1
abundance: .
len: 13
v_gene: TRBV12-5

CDR3aa: CASSSGQFSNQPQHF
CDR3nt: TGTGCCAGCAGCTCGGGACAGTTTAGCAATCAGCCCCAGCATTTT
j_gene: TRBJ1-5
d_gene: TRBD1
abundance: few
len: 15
v_gene: TRBV7-8

CDR3aa: CASSLQGVGGTDTQYF
CDR3nt: TGTGCCAGCAGCCTACAGGGAGTTGGCGGCACAGATACGCAGTATTTT
j_gene: TRBJ2-3
d_gene: .
abundance: .
len: 16
v_gene: TRBV7-6

CDR3aa: CASSIDSQYGYTF
CDR3nt: TGTGCCAGCAGCATTGACAGCCAATATGGCTACACCTTC
j_gene: TRBJ1-2
d_gene: .
abundance: .
len: 13
v_gene: TRBV7-2

CDR3aa: CASSLVQGAPGTEAFF
CDR3nt: TGTGCCAGCAGCTTAGTACAGGGGGCACCGGGAACTGAAGCTTTCTTT
j_gene: TRBJ1-1
d_gene: TRBD1
abundance: .
len: 16
v_gene: TRBV7-8

CDR3aa: CASSEGAENYGYTF
CDR3nt: TGTGCCAGCAGTGAAGGGGCCGAAAACTATGGCTACACCTTC
j_gene: TRBJ1-2
d_gene: .
abundance: .
len: 14
v_gene: TRBV2

CDR3aa: CASSFQGNEQFF
CDR3nt: TGTGCCAGCAGCTTCCAGGGAAATGAGCAGTTCTTC
j_gene: TRBJ2-1
d_gene: .
abundance: .
len: 12
v_gene: TRBV7-2

CDR3aa: CASSHMAEAFF
CDR3nt: TGTGCCAGCAGCCATATGGCTGAAGCTTTCTTT
j_gene: TRBJ1-1
d_gene: .
abundance: .
len: 11
v_gene: TRBV3-1/TRBV3-2

CDR3aa: CASSQAHLNYGYTF
CDR3nt: TGCGCCAGCAGCCAAGCCCACTTAAACTATGGCTACACCTTC
j_gene: TRBJ1-2
d_gene: .
abundance: .
len: 14
v_gene: TRBV4-1

CDR3aa: CASSQPDRGWGKLFF
CDR3nt: TGCGCCAGCAGCCAACCCGACAGGGGGTGGGGAAAACTGTTTTTT
j_gene: TRBJ1-4
d_gene: TRBD1
abundance: .
len: 15
v_gene: TRBV4-1

CDR3aa: CASSYAETGLTEAFF
CDR3nt: TGTGCCAGCAGTTACGCAGAGACAGGGTTAACTGAAGCTTTCTTT
j_gene: TRBJ1-1
d_gene: TRBD1
abundance: .
len: 15
v_gene: TRBV6-5

CDR3aa: CASSSGQGNQPQHF
CDR3nt: TGTGCCAGCAGTTCAGGACAGGGCAATCAGCCCCAGCATTTT
j_gene: TRBJ1-5
d_gene: TRBD1
abundance: .
len: 14
v_gene: TRBV28

CDR3aa: CASSSGTGISGYTF
CDR3nt: TGCGCCAGCAGCTCAGGGACAGGGATAAGCGGCTACACCTTC
j_gene: TRBJ1-2
d_gene: TRBD1
abundance: .
len: 14
v_gene: TRBV5-1

CDR3aa: CASSQRGWASGKRYNEQFF
CDR3nt: TGCGCCAGCAGCCAGCGGGGATGGGCTAGCGGGAAGAGATACAATGAGCAGTTCTTC
j_gene: TRBJ2-1
d_gene: TRBD2
abundance: .
len: 19
v_gene: TRBV4-3

CDR3aa: CASSIVQGSNYGYTF
CDR3nt: TGTGCCAGTAGTATTGTTCAGGGTTCAAACTATGGCTACACCTTC
j_gene: TRBJ1-2
d_gene: .
abundance: few
len: 15
v_gene: TRBV19

CDR3aa: CAWSGRGGYTF
CDR3nt: TGTGCCTGGAGCGGGCGTGGTGGCTACACCTTC
j_gene: TRBJ1-2
d_gene: .
abundance: .
len: 11
v_gene: TRBV30

CDR3aa: CASSLGPLGQGNEQFF
CDR3nt: TGCGCCAGCAGCTTAGGCCCCCTGGGACAGGGGAATGAGCAGTTCTTC
j_gene: TRBJ2-1
d_gene: TRBD1
abundance: .
len: 16
v_gene: TRBV5-1

CDR3aa: CASRPGTVYGYTF
CDR3nt: TGTGCCAGCAGACCCGGGACAGTCTATGGCTACACCTTC
j_gene: TRBJ1-2
d_gene: TRBD1
abundance: .
len: 13
v_gene: TRBV28

CDR3aa: CASSAPSSGGPDTQYF
CDR3nt: TGTGCCAGCAGTGCCCCCTCTAGCGGGGGCCCAGATACGCAGTATTTT
j_gene: TRBJ2-3
d_gene: TRBD2
abundance: .
len: 16
v_gene: TRBV6-1

CDR3aa: CASSLGIGGSGNTIYF
CDR3nt: TGTGCCAGCAGCTTAGGGATCGGGGGCTCTGGAAACACCATATATTTT
j_gene: TRBJ1-3
d_gene: .
abundance: .
len: 16
v_gene: TRBV7-6